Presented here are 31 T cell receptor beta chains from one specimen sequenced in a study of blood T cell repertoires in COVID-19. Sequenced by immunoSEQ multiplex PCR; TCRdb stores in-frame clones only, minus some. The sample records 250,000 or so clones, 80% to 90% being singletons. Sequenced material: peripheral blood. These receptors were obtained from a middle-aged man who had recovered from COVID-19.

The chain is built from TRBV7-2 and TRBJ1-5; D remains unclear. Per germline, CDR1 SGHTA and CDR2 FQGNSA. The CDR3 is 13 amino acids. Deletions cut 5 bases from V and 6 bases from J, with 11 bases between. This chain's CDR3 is CASSPDKAQPQHF. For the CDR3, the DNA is TGTGCCAGCAGCCCCGATAAAGCTCAGCCCCAGCATTTT. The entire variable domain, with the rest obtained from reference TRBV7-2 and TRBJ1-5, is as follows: GAGVSQSPSNKVTEKGKDVELRCDPISGHTALYWYRQSLGQGLEFLIYFQGNSAPDKSGLPSDRFSAERTGGSVSTLTIQRTQQEDSAVYLCASSPDKAQPQHFGDGTRLSIL.

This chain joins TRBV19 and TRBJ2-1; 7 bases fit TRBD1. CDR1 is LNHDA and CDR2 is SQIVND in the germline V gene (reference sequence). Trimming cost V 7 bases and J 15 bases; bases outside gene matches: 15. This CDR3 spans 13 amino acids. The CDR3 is CASTSTGGQNLFF. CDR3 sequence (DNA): TGTGCCAGTACCTCAACTGGGGGACAGAATTTGTTCTTC.

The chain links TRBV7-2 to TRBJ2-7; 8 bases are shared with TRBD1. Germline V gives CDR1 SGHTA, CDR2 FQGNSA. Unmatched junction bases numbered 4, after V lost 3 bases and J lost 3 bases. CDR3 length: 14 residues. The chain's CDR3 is CASSFAGTGYEQYF. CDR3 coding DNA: TGTGCCAGCAGCTTTGCCGGGACAGGCTACGAGCAGTACTTC. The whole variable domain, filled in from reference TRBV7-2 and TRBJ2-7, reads GAGVSQSPSNKVTEKGKDVELRCDPISGHTALYWYRQSLGQGLEFLIYFQGNSAPDKSGLPSDRFSAERTGGSVSTLTIQRTQQEDSAVYLCASSFAGTGYEQYFGPGTRLTVT.

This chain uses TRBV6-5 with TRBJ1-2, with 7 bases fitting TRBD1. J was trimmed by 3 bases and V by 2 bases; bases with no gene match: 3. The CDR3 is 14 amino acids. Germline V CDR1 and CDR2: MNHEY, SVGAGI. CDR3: CASSYGQDYYGYTF. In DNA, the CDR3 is TGTGCCAGCAGTTACGGACAGGACTACTATGGCTACACCTTC.

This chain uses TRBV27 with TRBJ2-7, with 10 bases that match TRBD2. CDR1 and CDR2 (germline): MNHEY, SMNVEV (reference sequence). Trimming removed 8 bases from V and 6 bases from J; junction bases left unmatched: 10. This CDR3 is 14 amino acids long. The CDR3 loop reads CASRAGTSVSEQYF. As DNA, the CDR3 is TGTGCCAGCCGTGCCGGGACTAGCGTTAGCGAGCAGTACTTC.

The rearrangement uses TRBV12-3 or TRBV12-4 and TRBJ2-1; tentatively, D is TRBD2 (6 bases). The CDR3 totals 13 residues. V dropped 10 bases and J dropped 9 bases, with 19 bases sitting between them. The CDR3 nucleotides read TGTGCCACCAGCTCACTGCGACTAGTTGAGCAGTTCTTC. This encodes CATSSLRLVEQFF.

This CDR3 reads CASRLAGGPYEQYF. DNA of the CDR3: TGTGCCAGCAGACTAGCGGGAGGGCCGTACGAGCAGTACTTC. The chain recombines TRBV6-6 with TRBJ2-7; the match to TRBD2 covers 13 bases. With V trimmed by 6 bases and J by 4 bases, 3 bases remained unmatched. Germline CDR1 and CDR2: MNHNY and SVGAGI (reference sequence). This CDR3 contains 14 residues.

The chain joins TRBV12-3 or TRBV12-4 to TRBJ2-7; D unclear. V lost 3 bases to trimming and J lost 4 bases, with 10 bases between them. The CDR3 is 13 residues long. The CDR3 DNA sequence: TGTGCCAGCAGTTTTCGGGTGCAATACGAGCAGTACTTC. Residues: CASSFRVQYEQYF.

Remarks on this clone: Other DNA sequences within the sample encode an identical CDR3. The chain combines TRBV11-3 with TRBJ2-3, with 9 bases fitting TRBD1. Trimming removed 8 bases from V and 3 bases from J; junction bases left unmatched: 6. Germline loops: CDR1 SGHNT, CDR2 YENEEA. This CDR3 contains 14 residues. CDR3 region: CASSRDRDTDTQYF. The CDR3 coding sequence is TGTGCCAGCTCCCGGGACAGGGATACAGATACGCAGTATTTT.

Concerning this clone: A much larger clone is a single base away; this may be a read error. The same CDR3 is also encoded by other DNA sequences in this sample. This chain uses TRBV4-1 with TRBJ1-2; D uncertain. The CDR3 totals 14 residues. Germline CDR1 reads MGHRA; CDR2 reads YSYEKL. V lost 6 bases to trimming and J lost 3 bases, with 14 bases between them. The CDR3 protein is CASSRPDTHYGYTF. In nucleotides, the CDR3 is TGCGCCAGCAGTCGACCAGACACCCACTATGGCTACACCTTC.

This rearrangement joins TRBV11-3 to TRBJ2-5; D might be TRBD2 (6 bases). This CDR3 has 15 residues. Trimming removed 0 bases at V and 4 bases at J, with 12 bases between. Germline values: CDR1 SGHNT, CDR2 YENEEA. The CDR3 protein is CASSLDSGVGETQYF. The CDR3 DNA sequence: TGTGCCAGCAGCTTAGATTCGGGGGTCGGAGAGACCCAGTACTTC.

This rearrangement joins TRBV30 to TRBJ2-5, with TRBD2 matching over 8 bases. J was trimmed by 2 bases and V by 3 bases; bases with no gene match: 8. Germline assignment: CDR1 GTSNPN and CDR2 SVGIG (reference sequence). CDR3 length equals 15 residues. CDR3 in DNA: TGTGCCTGGAGAGGCGGGGGGAGCAGACAAGAGACCCAGTACTTC. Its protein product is CAWRGGGSRQETQYF. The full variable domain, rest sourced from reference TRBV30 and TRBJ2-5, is SQTIHQWPATLVQPVGSPLSLECTVEGTSNPNLYWYRQAAGRGLQLLFYSVGIGQISSEVPQNLSASRPQDRQFILSSKKLLLSDSGFYLCAWRGGGSRQETQYFGPGTRLLVL.

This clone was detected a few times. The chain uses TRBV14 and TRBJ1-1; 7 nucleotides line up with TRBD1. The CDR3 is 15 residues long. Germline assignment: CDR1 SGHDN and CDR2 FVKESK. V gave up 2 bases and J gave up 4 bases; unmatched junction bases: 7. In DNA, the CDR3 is TGTGCCAGCAGCCAATATAGGGGGCTGGCCACTGAAGCTTTCTTT. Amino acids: CASSQYRGLATEAFF.

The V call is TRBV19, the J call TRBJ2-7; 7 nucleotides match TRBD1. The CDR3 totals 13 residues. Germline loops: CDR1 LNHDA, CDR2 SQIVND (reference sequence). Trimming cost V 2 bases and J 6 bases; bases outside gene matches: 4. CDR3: CASSINYRGEQYF. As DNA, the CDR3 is TGTGCCAGTAGTATAAATTACAGGGGCGAGCAGTACTTC.

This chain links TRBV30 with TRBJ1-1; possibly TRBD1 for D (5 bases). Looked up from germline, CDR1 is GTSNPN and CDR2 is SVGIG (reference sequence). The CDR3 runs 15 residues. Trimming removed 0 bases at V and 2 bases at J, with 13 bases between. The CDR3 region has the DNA TGTGCCTGGAGTGTACTGGGGGGTCCAAACACTGAAGCTTTCTTT. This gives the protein CAWSVLGGPNTEAFF.

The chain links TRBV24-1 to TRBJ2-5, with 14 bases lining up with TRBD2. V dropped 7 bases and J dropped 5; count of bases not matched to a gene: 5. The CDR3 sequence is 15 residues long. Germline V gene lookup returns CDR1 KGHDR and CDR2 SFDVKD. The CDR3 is CATSPGLAGEETQYF. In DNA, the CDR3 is TGTGCCACCAGCCCGGGACTAGCGGGGGAGGAGACCCAGTACTTC.

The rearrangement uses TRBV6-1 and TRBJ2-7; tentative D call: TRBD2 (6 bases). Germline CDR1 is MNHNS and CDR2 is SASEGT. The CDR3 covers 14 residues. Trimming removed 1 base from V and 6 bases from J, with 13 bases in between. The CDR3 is CASSEGGVLVEQYF. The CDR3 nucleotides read TGTGCCAGCAGTGAAGGGGGGGTATTGGTCGAGCAGTACTTC.

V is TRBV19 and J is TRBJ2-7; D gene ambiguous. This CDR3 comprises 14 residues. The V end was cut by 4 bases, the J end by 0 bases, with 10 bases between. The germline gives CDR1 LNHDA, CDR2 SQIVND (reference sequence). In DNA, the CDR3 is TGTGCCAGTAGTAGCGCAGGAAGCTCCTACGAGCAGTACTTC. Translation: CASSSAGSSYEQYF.

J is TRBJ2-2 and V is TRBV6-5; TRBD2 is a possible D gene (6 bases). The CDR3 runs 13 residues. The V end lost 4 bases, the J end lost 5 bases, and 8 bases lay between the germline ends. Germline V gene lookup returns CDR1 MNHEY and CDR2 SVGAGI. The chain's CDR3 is CASSLSGTGELFF. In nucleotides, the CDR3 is TGTGCCAGCAGTTTAAGCGGGACCGGGGAGCTGTTTTTT.

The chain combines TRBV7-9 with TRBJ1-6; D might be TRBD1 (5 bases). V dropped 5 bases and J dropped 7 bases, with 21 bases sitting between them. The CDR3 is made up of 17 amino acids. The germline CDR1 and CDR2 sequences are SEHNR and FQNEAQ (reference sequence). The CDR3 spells CASSPERPGTVNSPLHF. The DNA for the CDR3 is TGTGCCAGCAGCCCCGAACGCCCCGGGACTGTAAATTCACCCCTCCACTTT.

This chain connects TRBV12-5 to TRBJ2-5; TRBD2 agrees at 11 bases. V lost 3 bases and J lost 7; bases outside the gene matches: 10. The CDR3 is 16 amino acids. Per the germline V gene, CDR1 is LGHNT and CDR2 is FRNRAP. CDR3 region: CASGFTSGSGVGTQYF. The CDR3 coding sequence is TGTGCTAGTGGTTTTACTAGCGGGAGCGGGGTGGGGACCCAGTACTTC. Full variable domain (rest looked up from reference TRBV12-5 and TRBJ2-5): DARVTQTPRHKVTEMGQEVTMRCQPILGHNTVFWYRQTMMQGLELLAYFRNRAPLDDSGMPKDRFSAEMPDATLATLKIQPSEPRDSAVYFCASGFTSGSGVGTQYFGPGTRLLVL.

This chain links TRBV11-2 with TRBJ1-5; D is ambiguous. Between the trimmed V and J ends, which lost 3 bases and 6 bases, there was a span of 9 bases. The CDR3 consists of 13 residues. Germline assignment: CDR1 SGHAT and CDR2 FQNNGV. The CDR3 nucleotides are TGTGCCAGCAGCTTTGGGCTCGGTCAGCCCCAGCATTTT. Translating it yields CASSFGLGQPQHF.

For the CDR3, the DNA is TGTGCCAGTAGTAGAACTAGCGGGGCTTCCTACAATGAGCAGTTCTTC. Protein product: CASSRTSGASYNEQFF. The gene calls are TRBV19 and TRBJ2-1, with 10 positions matching TRBD2. This CDR3 has 16 residues. The germline CDR1 and CDR2 sequences are LNHDA and SQIVND (reference sequence). The V segment lost 4 bases and the J segment 1 base; nucleotides outside the gene matches: 4.

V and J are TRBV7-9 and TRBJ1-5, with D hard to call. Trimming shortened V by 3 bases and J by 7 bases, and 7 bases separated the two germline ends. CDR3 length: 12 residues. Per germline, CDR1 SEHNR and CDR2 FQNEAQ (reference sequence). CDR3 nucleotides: TGTGCCAGCAGCTTCAACAGCCAGCCCCAGCATTTT. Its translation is CASSFNSQPQHF.

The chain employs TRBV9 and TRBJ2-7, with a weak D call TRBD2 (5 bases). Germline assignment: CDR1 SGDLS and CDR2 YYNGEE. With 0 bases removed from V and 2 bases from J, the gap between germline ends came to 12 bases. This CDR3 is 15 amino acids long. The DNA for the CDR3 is TGTGCCAGCAGCGTAGGGGTAGCGATAACCTACGAGCAGTACTTC. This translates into CASSVGVAITYEQYF.

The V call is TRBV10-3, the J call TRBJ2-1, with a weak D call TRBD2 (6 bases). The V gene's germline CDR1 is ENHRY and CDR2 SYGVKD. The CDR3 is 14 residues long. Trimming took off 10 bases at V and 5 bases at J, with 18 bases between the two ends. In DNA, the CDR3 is TGTGCCACCAGCCCCGAGCGGGCGGACAATGAGCAGTTCTTC. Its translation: CATSPERADNEQFF.

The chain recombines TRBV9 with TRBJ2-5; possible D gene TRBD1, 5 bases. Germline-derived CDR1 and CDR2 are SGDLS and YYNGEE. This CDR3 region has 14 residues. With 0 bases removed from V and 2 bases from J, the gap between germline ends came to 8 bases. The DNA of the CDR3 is TGTGCCAGCAGCGTAGCGACAGAGCAAGAGACCCAGTACTTC. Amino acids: CASSVATEQETQYF.

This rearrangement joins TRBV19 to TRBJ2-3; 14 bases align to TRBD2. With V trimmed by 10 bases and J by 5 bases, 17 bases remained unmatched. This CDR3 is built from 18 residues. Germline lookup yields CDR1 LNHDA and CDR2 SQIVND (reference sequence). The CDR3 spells CATTWGGLAGGPGDTQYF. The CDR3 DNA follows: TGTGCCACCACTTGGGGAGGACTAGCGGGGGGACCCGGAGATACGCAGTATTTT.

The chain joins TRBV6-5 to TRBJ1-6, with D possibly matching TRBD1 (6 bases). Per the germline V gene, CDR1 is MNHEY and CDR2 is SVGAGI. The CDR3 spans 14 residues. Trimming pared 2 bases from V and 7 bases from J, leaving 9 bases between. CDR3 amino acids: CASSYGQGNSPLHF. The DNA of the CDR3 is TGTGCCAGCAGTTACGGGCAGGGGAATTCACCCCTCCACTTT.

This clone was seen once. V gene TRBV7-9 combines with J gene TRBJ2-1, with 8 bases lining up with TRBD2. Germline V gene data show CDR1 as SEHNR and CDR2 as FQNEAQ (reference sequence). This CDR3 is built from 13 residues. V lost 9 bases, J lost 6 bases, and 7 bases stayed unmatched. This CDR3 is CASIRGGGNEQFF. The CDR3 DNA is TGTGCCAGTATCCGGGGGGGCGGCAATGAGCAGTTCTTC.

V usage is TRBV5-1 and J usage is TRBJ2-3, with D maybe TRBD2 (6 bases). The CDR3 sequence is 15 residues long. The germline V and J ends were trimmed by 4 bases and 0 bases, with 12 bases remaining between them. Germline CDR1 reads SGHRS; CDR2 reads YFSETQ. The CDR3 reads CASSGEDTSTDTQYF. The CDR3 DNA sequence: TGCGCCAGCAGCGGGGAGGACACTAGCACAGATACGCAGTATTTT.